The rows below give T cell receptor beta chains drawn from one sample of a study of CD8+CD57+ T cells in acquired aplastic anemia. MiXCR was run by TCRdb on the reads, yielding one entry per CDR3 protein. The sample includes around 190,000 distinct CDR3 sequences, less than 70% seen only once; the top ten take 16%. The sequenced material came from sorted CD4+, CD8+, or CD8+CD57+ T cells (not recorded which) from PBMCs. All receptors derive from a human donor in good health, serving as a control. CDR3s include the opening cysteine and the closing phenylalanine or tryptophan. Fields, in order: V gene, J gene, CDR3 protein.

v_gene: TRBV7-8
j_gene: TRBJ2-7
CDR3aa: CASSARASATYEQYF

v_gene: TRBV6-6
j_gene: TRBJ1-6
CDR3aa: CASSYLNNSPLHF

v_gene: TRBV7-9
j_gene: TRBJ1-5
CDR3aa: CASSQDLRGYQETQHF

v_gene: TRBV19
j_gene: TRBJ1-3
CDR3aa: CASSIGVGARSGNTIYF

v_gene: TRBV7-8
j_gene: TRBJ2-7
CDR3aa: CASSLEVRGDEQYF

v_gene: TRBV2
j_gene: TRBJ1-5
CDR3aa: CASSLFPDGTGGRRNQPQHF

v_gene: TRBV6-2/TRBV6-3
j_gene: TRBJ1-6
CDR3aa: CASSMTGDSSPLHF

v_gene: TRBV19
j_gene: TRBJ1-6
CDR3aa: CASSMGPSERANSPLHF

v_gene: TRBV9
j_gene: TRBJ2-3
CDR3aa: CASSQGLAGAQSTDTQYF

v_gene: TRBV28
j_gene: TRBJ2-7
CDR3aa: CASSLQRSSYEQYF

v_gene: TRBV5-1
j_gene: TRBJ2-3
CDR3aa: CASSLTSFSTDTQYF